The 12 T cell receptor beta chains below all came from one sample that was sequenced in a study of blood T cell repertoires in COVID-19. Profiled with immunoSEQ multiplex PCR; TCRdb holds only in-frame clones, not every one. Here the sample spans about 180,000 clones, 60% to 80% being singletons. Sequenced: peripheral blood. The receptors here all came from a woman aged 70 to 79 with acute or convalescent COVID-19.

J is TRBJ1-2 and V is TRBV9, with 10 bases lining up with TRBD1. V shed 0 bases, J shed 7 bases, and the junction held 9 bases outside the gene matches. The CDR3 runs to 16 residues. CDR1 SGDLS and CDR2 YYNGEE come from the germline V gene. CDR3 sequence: CASSVDLDRGEGGYTF. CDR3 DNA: TGTGCCAGCAGCGTAGATTTGGACAGGGGGGAAGGTGGCTACACCTTC.

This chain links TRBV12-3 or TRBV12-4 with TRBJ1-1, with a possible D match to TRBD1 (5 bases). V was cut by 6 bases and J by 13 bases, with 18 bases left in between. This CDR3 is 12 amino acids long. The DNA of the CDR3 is TGTGCCAGCAGCTCCGGTGGGGGGTGGGATTTCTTT. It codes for CASSSGGGWDFF.

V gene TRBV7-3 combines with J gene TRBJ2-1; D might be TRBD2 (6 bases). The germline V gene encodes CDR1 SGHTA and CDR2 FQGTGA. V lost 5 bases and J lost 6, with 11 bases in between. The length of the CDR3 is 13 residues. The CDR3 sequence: CASSLLAANEQFF. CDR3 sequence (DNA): TGTGCCAGCAGCCTATTAGCGGCCAATGAGCAGTTCTTC.

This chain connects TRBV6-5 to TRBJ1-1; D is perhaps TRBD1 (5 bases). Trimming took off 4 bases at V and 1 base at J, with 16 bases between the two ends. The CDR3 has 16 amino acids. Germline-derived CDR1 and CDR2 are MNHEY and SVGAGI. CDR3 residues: CASSSYLTAPNTEAFF. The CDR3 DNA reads TGTGCCAGCAGTTCCTATTTGACAGCCCCGAACACTGAAGCTTTCTTT.

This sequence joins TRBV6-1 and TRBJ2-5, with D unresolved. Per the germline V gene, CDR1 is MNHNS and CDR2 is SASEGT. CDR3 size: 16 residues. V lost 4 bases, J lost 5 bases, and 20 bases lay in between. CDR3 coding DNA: TGTGCCAGCAGTGCCGGTTTGAGCACGCTAACGGAGACCCAGTACTTC. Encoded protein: CASSAGLSTLTETQYF.

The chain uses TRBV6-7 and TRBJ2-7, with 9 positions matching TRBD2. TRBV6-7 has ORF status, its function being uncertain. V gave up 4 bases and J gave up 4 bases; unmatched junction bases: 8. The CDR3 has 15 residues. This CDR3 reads CASSLHQREVYEQYF. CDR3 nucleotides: TGTGCCAGCAGTTTACATCAGCGGGAGGTTTACGAGCAGTACTTC.

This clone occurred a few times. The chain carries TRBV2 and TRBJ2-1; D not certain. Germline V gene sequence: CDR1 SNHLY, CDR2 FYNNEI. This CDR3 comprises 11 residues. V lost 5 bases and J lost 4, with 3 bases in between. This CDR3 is CASSSYNEQFF. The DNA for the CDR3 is TGTGCCAGCAGTTCTTACAATGAGCAGTTCTTC. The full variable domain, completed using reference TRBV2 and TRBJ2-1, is EPEVTQTPSHQVTQMGQEVILRCVPISNHLYFYWYRQILGQKVEFLVSFYNNEISEKSEIFDDQFSVERPDGSNFTLKIRSTKLEDSAMYFCASSSYNEQFFGPGTRLTVL.

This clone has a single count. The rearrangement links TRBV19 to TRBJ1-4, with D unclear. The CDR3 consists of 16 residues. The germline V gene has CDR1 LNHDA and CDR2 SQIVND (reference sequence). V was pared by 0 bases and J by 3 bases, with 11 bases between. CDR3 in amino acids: CASSIDLRAPNEKLFF. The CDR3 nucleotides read TGTGCCAGTAGTATAGATCTGAGGGCACCTAATGAAAAACTGTTTTTT.

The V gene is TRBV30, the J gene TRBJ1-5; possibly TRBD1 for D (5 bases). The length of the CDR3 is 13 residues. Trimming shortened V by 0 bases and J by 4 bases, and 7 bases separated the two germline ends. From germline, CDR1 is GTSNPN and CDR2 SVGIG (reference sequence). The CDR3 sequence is CAWSVKGNQPQHF. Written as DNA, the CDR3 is TGTGCCTGGAGTGTTAAGGGGAATCAGCCCCAGCATTTT.

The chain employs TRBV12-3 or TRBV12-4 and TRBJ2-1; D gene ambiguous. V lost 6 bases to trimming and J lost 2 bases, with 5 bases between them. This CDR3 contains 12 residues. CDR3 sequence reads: CASSATYNEQFF. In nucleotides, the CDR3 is TGTGCCAGCAGCGCTACCTACAATGAGCAGTTCTTC.

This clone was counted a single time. CDR3 nucleotide sequence: TGTGCCAGCAGTTTAAGTGGGAGGGGGTACAATGAGCAGTTCTTC. The encoded protein is CASSLSGRGYNEQFF. The chain recombines TRBV27 with TRBJ2-1; possibly TRBD2 for D (7 bases). The CDR3 sequence is 15 residues long. Germline CDR1 and CDR2: MNHEY and SMNVEV (reference sequence). The V and J ends lost 2 bases and 4 bases respectively, with 12 bases between them.

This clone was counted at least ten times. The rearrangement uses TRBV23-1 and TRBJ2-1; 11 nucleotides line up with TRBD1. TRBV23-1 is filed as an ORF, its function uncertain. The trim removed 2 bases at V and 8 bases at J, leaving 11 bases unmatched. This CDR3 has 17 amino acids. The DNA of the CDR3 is TGCGCCAGCAGTCAAACTTCCGGGACAGGGGGGTCGGATGAGCAGTTCTTC. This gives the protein CASSQTSGTGGSDEQFF.